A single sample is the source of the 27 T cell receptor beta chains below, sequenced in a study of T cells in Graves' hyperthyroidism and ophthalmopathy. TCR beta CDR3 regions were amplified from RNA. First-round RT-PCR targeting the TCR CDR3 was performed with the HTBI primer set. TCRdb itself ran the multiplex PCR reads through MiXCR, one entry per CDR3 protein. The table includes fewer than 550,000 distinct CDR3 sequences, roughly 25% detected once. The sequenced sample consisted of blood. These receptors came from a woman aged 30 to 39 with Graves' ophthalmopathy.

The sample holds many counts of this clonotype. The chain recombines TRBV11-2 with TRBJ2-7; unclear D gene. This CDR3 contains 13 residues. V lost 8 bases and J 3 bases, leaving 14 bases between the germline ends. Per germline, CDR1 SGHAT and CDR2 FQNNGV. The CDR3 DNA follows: TGTGCCAGCCTTCGGACGAACGACTACGAGCAGTACTTC. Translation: CASLRTNDYEQYF.

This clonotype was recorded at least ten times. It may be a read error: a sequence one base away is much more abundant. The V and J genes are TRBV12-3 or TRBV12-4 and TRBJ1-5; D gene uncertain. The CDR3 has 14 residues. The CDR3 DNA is TGTGCCAGCAGTCGTATGGTACAGAATCAGCCCCGGCATTTT. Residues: CASSRMVQNQPRHF.

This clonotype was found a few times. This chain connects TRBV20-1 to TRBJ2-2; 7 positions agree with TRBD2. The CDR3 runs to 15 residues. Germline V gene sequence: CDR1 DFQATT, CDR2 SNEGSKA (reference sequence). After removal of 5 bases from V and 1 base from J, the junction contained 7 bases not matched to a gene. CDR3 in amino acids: CSAGRGGGNTGELFF. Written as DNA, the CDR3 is TGCAGTGCTGGGCGCGGGGGAGGGAACACCGGGGAGCTGTTTTTT.

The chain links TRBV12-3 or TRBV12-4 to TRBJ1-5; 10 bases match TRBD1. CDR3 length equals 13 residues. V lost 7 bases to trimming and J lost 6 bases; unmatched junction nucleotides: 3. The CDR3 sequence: CASKGQGLQPQHF. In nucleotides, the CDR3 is TGTGCCAGCAAGGGACAGGGGCTTCAGCCCCAGCATTTT.

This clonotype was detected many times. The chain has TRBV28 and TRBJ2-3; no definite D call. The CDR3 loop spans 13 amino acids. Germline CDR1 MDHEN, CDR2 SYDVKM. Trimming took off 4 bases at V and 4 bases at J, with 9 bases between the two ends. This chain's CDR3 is CASSSAGADTQYF. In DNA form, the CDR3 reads TGTGCCAGCAGTTCAGCAGGAGCAGATACGCAGTATTTT.

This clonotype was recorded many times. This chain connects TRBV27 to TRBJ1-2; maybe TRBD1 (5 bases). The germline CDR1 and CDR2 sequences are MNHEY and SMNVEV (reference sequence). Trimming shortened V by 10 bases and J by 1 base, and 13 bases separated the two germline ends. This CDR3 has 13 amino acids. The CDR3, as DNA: TGTGCCACCTGGGGGTTGCTTAACTATGGCTACACCTTC. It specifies CATWGLLNYGYTF.

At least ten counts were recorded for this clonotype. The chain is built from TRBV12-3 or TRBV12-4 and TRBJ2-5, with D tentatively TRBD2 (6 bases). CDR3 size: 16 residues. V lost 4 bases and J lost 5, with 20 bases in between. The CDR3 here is CASSSTPAGRRETQYF. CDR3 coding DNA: TGTGCCAGCAGTTCCACACCCGCGGGGAGGCGGGAGACCCAGTACTTC.

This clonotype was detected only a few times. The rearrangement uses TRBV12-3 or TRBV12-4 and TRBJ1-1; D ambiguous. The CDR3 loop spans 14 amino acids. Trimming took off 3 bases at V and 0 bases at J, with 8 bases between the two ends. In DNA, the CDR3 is TGTGCCAGCAGTTTTTGGGCTTTGAACACTGAAGCTTTCTTT. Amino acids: CASSFWALNTEAFF.

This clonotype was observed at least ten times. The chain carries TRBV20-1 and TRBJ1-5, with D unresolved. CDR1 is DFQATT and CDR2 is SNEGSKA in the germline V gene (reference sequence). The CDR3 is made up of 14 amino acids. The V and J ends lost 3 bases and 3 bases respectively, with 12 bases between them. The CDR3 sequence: CSASDRPDNQPQHF. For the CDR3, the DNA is TGCAGTGCTAGTGATCGCCCAGACAATCAGCCCCAGCATTTT.

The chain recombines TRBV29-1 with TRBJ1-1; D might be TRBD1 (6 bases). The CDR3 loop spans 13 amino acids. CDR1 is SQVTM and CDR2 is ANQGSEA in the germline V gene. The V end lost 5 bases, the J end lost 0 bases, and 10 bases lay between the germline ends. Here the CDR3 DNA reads TGCAGCGTTTCGGACAGATTGAACACTGAAGCTTTCTTT. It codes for CSVSDRLNTEAFF.

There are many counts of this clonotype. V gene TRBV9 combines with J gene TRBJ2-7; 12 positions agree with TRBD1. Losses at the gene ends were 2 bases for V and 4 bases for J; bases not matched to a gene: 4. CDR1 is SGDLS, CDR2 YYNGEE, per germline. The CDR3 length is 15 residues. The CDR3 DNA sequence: TGTGCCAGCAGCGTGGGACAGGGGGCGACGTACGAGCAGTACTTC. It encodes CASSVGQGATYEQYF.

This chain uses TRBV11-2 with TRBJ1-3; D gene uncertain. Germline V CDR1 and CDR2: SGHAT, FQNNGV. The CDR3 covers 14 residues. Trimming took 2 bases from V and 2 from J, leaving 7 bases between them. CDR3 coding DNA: TGTGCCAGCAGCTTATCGGGTGCTGGAAACACCATATATTTT. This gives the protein CASSLSGAGNTIYF.

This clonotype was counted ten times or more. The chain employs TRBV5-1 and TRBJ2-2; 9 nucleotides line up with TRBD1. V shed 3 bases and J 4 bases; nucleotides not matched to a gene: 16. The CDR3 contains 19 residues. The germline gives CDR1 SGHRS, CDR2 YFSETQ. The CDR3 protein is CASSSHGYGQGRITGELFF. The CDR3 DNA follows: TGCGCCAGCAGCTCACATGGATATGGACAGGGGAGGATCACCGGGGAGCTGTTTTTT.

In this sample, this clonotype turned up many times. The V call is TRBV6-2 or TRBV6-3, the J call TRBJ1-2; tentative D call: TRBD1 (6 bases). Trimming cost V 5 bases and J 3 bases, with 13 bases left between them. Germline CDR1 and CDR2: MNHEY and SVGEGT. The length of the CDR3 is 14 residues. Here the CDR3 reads CASSLNPGDYGYTF. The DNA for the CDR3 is TGTGCCAGCAGTCTAAACCCAGGGGACTATGGCTACACCTTC.

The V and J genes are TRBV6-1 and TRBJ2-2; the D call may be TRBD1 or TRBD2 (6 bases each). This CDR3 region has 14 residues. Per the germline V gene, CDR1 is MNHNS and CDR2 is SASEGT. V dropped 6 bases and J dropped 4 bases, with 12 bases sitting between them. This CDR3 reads CASSLEGVTGELFF. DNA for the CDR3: TGTGCCAGCAGCCTGGAGGGGGTCACCGGGGAGCTGTTTTTT.

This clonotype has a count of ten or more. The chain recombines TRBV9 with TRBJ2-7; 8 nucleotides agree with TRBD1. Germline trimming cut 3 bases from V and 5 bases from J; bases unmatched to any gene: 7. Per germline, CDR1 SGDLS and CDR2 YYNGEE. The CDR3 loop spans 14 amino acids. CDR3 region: CASSDDRGSNEQYF. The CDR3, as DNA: TGTGCCAGCAGCGACGACAGGGGTAGCAACGAGCAGTACTTC.

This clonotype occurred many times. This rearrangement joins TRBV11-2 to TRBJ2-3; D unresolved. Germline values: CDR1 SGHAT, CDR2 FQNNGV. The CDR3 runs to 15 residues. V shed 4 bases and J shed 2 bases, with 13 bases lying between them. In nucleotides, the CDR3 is TGTGCCAGCAGCTATTACTTAGGAGCCACAGATACGCAGTATTTT. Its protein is CASSYYLGATDTQYF.

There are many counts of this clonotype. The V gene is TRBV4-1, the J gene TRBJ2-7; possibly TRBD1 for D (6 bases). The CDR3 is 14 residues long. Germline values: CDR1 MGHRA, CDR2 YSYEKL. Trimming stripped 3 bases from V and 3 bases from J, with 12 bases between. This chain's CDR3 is CASSQEGQLYEQYF. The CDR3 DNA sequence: TGCGCCAGCAGCCAGGAAGGACAGCTCTACGAGCAGTACTTC.

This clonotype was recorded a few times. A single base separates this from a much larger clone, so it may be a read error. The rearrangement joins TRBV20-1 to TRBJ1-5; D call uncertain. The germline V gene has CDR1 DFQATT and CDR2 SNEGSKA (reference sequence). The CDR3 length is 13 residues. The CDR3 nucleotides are TGCAGTGCTAACCGTTATAGCAATCAGCCCCAGCAGTTT. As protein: CSANRYSNQPQQF.

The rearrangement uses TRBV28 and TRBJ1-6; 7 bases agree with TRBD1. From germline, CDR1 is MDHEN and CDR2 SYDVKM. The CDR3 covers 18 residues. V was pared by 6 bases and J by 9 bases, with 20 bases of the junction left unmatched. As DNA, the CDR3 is TGTGCCAGCAGCCCGGGGCTGACAGGGTGGTTTTCCCTTTCACCCCTCCACTTT. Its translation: CASSPGLTGWFSLSPLHF.

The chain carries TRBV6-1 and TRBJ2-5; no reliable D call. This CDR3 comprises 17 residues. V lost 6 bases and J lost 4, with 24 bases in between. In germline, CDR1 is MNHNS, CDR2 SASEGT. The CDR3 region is CASSPYLRIRRRETQYF. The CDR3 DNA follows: TGTGCCAGCAGCCCCTATCTGAGGATCCGTCGGCGAGAGACCCAGTACTTC.

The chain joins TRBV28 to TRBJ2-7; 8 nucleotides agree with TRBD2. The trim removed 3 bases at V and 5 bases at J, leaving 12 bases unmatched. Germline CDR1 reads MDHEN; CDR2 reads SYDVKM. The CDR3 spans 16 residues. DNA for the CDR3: TGTGCCAGCAGTTTCCAGCGGGAGTTCGGGATAAACGAGCAGTACTTC. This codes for CASSFQREFGINEQYF. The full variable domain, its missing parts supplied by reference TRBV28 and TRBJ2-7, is DVKVTQSSRYLVKRTGEKVFLECVQDMDHENMFWYRQDPGLGLRLIYFSYDVKMKEKGDIPEGYSVSREKKERFSLILESASTNQTSMYLCASSFQREFGINEQYFGPGTRLTVT.

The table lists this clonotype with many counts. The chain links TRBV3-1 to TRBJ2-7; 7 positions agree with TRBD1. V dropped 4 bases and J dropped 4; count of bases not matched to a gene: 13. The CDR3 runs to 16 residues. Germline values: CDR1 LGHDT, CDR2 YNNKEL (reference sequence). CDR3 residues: CASSLSQGQEWYEQYF. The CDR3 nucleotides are TGTGCCAGCAGCCTGTCACAGGGGCAGGAGTGGTACGAGCAGTACTTC.

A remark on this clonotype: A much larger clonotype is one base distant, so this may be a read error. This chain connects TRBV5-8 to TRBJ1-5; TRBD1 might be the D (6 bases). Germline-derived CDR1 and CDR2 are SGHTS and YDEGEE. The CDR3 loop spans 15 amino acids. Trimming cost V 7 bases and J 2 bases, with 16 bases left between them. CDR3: CASGAGQLGNQPQHF. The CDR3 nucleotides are TGTGCCAGCGGCGCCGGACAGTTGGGCAATCAGCCCCAGCATTTT.

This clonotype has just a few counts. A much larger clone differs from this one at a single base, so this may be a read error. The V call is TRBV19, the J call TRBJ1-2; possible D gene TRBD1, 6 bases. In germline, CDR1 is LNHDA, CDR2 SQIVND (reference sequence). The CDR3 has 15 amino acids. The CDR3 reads CASSTPGPGDYGYAF. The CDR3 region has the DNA TGTGCCAGTAGTACACCGGGCCCAGGGGACTATGGCTACGCCTTC. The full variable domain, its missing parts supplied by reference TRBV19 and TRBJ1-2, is DGGITQSPKYLFRKEGQNVTLSCEQNLNHDAMYWYRQDPGQGLRLIYYSQIVNDFQKGDIAEGYSVSREKKESFPLTVTSAQKNPTAFYLCASSTPGPGDYGYAFGSGTRLTVV.

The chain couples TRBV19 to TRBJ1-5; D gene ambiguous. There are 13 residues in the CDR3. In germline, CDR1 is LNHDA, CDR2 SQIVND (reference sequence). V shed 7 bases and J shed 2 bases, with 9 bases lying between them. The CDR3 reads CASTRVGNQPQHF. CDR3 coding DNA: TGTGCCAGTACGAGGGTCGGCAATCAGCCCCAGCATTTT.

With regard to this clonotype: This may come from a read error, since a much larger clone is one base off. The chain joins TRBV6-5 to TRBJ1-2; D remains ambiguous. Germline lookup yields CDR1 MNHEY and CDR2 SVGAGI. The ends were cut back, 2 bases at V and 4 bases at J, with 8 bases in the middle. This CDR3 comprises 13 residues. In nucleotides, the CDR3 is TGTGCCAGCAGTTACAGGGCAGCCTATGGCTACACCTTC. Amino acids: CASSYRAAYGYTF.